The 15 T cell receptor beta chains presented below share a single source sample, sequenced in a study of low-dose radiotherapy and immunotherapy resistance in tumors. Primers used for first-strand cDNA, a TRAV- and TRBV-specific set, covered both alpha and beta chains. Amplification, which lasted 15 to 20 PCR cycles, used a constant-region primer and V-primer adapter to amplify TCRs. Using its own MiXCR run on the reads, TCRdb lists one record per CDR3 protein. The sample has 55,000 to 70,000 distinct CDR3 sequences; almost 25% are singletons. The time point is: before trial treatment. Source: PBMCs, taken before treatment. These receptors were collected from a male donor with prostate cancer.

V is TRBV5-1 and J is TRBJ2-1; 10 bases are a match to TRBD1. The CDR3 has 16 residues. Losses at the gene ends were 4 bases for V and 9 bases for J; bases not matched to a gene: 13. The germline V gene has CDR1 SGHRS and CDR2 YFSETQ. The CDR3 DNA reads TGCGCCAGCAGCCCGAACTCCCGGGACAGGGGCGGTGAGCAGTTCTTC. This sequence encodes CASSPNSRDRGGEQFF.

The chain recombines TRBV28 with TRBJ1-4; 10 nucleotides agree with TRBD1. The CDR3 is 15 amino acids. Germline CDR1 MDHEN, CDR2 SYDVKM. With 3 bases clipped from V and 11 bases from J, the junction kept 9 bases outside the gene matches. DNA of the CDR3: TGTGCCAGCAGTTTGACTGGGACAGGGGTGGATAAACTGTTTTTT. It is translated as CASSLTGTGVDKLFF.

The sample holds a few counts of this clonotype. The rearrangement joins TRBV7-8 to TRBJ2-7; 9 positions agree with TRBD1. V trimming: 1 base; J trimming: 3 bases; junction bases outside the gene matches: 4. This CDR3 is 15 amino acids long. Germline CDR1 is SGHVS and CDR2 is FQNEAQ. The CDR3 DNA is TGTGCCAGCAGCTTAGAACAGGGGGCGGTCTACGAGCAGTACTTC. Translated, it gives CASSLEQGAVYEQYF.

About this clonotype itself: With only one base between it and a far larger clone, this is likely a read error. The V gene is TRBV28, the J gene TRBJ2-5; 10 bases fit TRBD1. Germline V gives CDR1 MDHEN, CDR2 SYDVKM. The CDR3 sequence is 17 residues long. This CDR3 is CATSDSPGTGAEETEYF. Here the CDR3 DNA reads TGTGCCACCAGTGATTCTCCTGGGACAGGGGCAGAAGAGACCGAGTACTTC.

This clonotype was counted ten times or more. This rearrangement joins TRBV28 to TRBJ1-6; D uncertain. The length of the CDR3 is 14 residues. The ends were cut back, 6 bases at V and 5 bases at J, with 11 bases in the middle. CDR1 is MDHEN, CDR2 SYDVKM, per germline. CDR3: CASRRSGNNSPLHF. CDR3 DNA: TGTGCCAGCAGGAGAAGCGGAAATAATTCACCCCTCCACTTT.

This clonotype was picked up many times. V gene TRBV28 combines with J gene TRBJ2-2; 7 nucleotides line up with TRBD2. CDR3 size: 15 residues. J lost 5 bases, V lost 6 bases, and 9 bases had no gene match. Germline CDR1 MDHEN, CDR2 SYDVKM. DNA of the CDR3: TGTGCCAGCAGGGGGGAGGGCCCCGGGACCGGGGAGCTGTTTTTT. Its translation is CASRGEGPGTGELFF.

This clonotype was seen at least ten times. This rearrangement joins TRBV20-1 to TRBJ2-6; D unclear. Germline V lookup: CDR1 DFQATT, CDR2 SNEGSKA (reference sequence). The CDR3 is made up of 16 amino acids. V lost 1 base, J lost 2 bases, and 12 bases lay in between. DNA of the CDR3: TGCAGTGCTAGAGTCCGCCAGGCCGCTGGGGCCAACGTCCTGACTTTC. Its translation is CSARVRQAAGANVLTF.

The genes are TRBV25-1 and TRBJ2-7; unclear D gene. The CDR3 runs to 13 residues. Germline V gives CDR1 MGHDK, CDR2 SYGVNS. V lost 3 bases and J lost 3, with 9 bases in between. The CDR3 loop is CASSDLGFYEQYF. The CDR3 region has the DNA TGTGCCAGCAGTGACCTGGGATTCTACGAGCAGTACTTC.

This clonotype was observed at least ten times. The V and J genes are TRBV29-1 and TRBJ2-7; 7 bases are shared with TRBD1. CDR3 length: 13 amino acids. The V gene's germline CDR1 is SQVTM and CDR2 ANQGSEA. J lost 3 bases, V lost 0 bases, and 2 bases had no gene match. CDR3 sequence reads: CSVEDRTGYEQYF. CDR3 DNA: TGCAGCGTTGAAGATCGGACAGGCTACGAGCAGTACTTC.

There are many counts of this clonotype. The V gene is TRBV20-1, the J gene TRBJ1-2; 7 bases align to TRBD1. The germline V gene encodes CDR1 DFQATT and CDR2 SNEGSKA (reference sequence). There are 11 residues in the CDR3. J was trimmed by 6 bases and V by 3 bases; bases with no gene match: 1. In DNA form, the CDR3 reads TGCAGTGCTAGGACAGGGCATGGCTACACCTTC. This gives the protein CSARTGHGYTF.

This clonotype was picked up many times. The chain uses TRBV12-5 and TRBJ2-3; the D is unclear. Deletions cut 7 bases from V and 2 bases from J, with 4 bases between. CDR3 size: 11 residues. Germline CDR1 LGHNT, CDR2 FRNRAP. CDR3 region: CASALTDTQYF. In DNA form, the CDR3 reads TGTGCTAGTGCCCTCACAGATACGCAGTATTTT.

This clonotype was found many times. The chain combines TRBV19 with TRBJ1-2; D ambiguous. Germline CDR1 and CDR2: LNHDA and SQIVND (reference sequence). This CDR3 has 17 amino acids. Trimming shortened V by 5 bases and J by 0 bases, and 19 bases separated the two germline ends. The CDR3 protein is CASSGERTGPTNYGYTF. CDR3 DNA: TGTGCCAGTAGTGGAGAAAGGACCGGACCGACTAACTATGGCTACACCTTC.

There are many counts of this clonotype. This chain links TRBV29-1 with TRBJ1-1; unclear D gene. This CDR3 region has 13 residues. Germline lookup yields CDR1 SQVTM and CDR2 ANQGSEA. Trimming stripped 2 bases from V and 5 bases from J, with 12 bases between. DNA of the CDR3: TGCAGCGTTGAATTCCGCGGTGGTACTGAAGCTTTCTTT. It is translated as CSVEFRGGTEAFF.

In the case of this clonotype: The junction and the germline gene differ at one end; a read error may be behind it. CDR3 protein: CASRGQGGGRRELYF. The CDR3 bases are TGTGCCAGCAGGGGACAGGGGGGGGGTCGTCGCGAGCTGTACTTC. The chain recombines TRBV28 with TRBJ2-7; 11 bases map to TRBD1. The length of the CDR3 is 15 residues. The germline CDR1 and CDR2 sequences are MDHEN and SYDVKM.

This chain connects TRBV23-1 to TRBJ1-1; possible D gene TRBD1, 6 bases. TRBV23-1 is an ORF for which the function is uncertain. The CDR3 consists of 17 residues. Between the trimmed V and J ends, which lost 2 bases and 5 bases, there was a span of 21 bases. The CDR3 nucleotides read TGCGCCAGCAGTCAAACCACAGGGTTGACGGGAGGAACTGAAGCTTTCTTT. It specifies CASSQTTGLTGGTEAFF.